These 23 T cell receptor beta chains were all obtained from the same sample, sequenced in a study of blood T cell repertoires in COVID-19. Profiling relied on immunoSEQ multiplex PCR, and the TCRdb table lists in-frame clones only, not all of them. The table has roughly 200,000 clones, roughly 90% seen once. The sample was peripheral blood. The receptors derive from a man between 18 and 35 years old with active or convalescent COVID-19.

This clone is a singleton in its sample. The CDR3 is CASSLVLGADTQYF. CDR3 bases: TGCGCCAGCAGCTTGGTCCTAGGTGCAGATACGCAGTATTTT. The chain employs TRBV5-1 and TRBJ2-3; D is unclear. CDR1 SGHRS and CDR2 YFSETQ come from the germline V gene. Trimming pared 0 bases from V and 4 bases from J, leaving 9 bases between. The CDR3 runs 14 residues.

This chain joins TRBV11-2 and TRBJ2-2; a weak D match, TRBD2 (7 bases). Germline values: CDR1 SGHAT, CDR2 FQNNGV. The CDR3 extends over 15 amino acids. V was cut by 1 base and J by 7 bases, with 13 bases left in between. CDR3 protein: CASSLAGGRGGELFF. DNA for the CDR3: TGTGCCAGCAGCTTAGCGGGGGGCAGGGGCGGGGAGCTGTTTTTT.

This chain links TRBV2 with TRBJ1-5, with TRBD1 matching over 8 bases. Losses at the gene ends were 6 bases for V and 4 bases for J; bases not matched to a gene: 2. Germline V gene lookup returns CDR1 SNHLY and CDR2 FYNNEI. This CDR3 contains 13 residues. Written as DNA, the CDR3 is TGTGCCAGCAGCCGGGACAGGAATCAGCCCCAGCATTTT. Its translation is CASSRDRNQPQHF.

CDR3 sequence: CASSQILAGDTQYF. The CDR3 DNA reads TGCGCCAGCAGCCAGATCCTAGCGGGAGATACGCAGTATTTT. J is TRBJ2-3 and V is TRBV4-3, with 8 bases lining up with TRBD2. Germline V CDR1 and CDR2: LGHNA, YSLEER. The CDR3 extends over 14 amino acids. Unmatched junction bases numbered 4, after V lost 3 bases and J lost 5 bases.

This clone was counted once. The chain employs TRBV9 and TRBJ2-1, with TRBD2 matching 10 bases. The germline V gene has CDR1 SGDLS and CDR2 YYNGEE. The CDR3 totals 15 residues. Trimming took 3 bases from V and 2 from J; bases not matched to a gene: 2. In DNA, the CDR3 is TGTGCCAGCAGCGGACTAGCGGGCCCCTACAATGAGCAGTTCTTC. Translated: CASSGLAGPYNEQFF.

The rearrangement joins TRBV15 to TRBJ1-2; D call uncertain. CDR3 length: 9 residues. Germline V CDR1 and CDR2: LNHNV, YYDKDF (reference sequence). The V and J ends lost 7 bases and 6 bases respectively, with 3 bases between them. For the CDR3, the DNA is TGTGCCACCACCGATGGCTACACCTTC. It codes for CATTDGYTF. The full variable domain, in which reference TRBV15 and TRBJ1-2 provide the parts outside the CDR3, is DAMVIQNPRYQVTQFGKPVTLSCSQTLNHNVMYWYQQKSSQAPKLLFHYYDKDFNNEADTPDNFQSRRPNTSFCFLDIRSPGLGDTAMYLCATTDGYTFGSGTRLTVV.

V and J are TRBV6-5 and TRBJ2-7, with 9 bases identical to TRBD1. Germline V lookup: CDR1 MNHEY, CDR2 SVGAGI. Trimming took 7 bases from V and 4 from J; bases not matched to a gene: 8. This CDR3 region has 14 residues. The CDR3 is CASNPPGQGYEQYF. Written as DNA, the CDR3 is TGTGCCAGCAACCCCCCGGGACAGGGTTACGAGCAGTACTTC.

This clone was seen only a few times. The chain combines TRBV30 with TRBJ1-1; 11 positions match TRBD1. CDR3 length equals 14 residues. Per the germline V gene, CDR1 is GTSNPN and CDR2 is SVGIG (reference sequence). Trimming at V came to 3 bases and at J to 4 bases, leaving 4 bases not matched to a gene. CDR3 loop: CAWRDRGPVTEAFF. CDR3 nucleotide sequence: TGTGCCTGGAGGGACAGGGGGCCGGTCACTGAAGCTTTCTTT.

Concerning this clone itself: The junction differs from germline at one of its ends, possibly a read error. The chain employs TRBV9 and TRBJ2-1; the match to TRBD2 covers 13 bases. This CDR3 region has 16 residues. Germline V lookup: CDR1 SGDLS, CDR2 YYNGEE. CDR3 nucleotide sequence: TGTGCCAGCAGCGTAGGGACTAGCGGGAGATACAGTGAGCAGTTCTTC. As protein: CASSVGTSGRYSEQFF.

The chain couples TRBV19 to TRBJ1-3; weak D call: TRBD1 (6 bases). V lost 4 bases and J lost 6, with 22 bases in between. CDR1 is LNHDA, CDR2 SQIVND, per germline (reference sequence). CDR3 length: 17 amino acids. CDR3 sequence (DNA): TGTGCCAGTAGTACCAGCCCGGGGGGCGGCTCGGCAAACACCATATATTTT. This gives the protein CASSTSPGGGSANTIYF.

The chain recombines TRBV12-3 or TRBV12-4 with TRBJ1-6, with unresolved D. CDR3 length: 12 residues. The ends were cut back, 5 bases at V and 8 bases at J, with 7 bases in the middle. This chain's CDR3 is CASSRGDSPLHF. The CDR3 region has the DNA TGTGCCAGCAGTAGAGGAGATTCACCCCTCCACTTT.

This clone showed up just once. This chain connects TRBV3-1 (or the pseudogene TRBV3-2) to TRBJ2-3; a possible D gene is TRBD2 (6 bases). Trimming left V 4 bases short and J 0 bases short, with 17 bases between. Germline V gene data show CDR1 as LGHDT and CDR2 as YNNKEL (reference sequence). The CDR3 runs 17 residues. CDR3 bases: TGTGCCAGCAGCCGCCTTCCCGGACTAACTAGCACAGATACGCAGTATTTT. Translated: CASSRLPGLTSTDTQYF.

The J gene is TRBJ2-2, the V gene TRBV5-1; TRBD2 might be the D (6 bases). Looked up from germline, CDR1 is SGHRS and CDR2 is YFSETQ. CDR3 size: 16 residues. V was shortened by 4 bases and J by 2 bases, with 15 bases between the two germline ends. The CDR3 is CASSPGRTANTGELFF. Written as DNA, the CDR3 is TGCGCCAGCAGCCCAGGGAGGACGGCCAACACCGGGGAGCTGTTTTTT.

The count of this clone is one. V usage is TRBV14 and J usage is TRBJ2-3; 8 bases are a match to TRBD2. This CDR3 comprises 15 residues. Losses at the gene ends were 8 bases for V and 4 bases for J; bases not matched to a gene: 11. Germline V gives CDR1 SGHDN, CDR2 FVKESK. Here the CDR3 reads CASSGGGVPPDTQYF. CDR3 coding DNA: TGTGCCAGCTCGGGGGGGGGAGTCCCGCCAGATACGCAGTATTTT.

The chain couples TRBV5-1 to TRBJ1-4; D might be TRBD1 (5 bases). Germline lookup yields CDR1 SGHRS and CDR2 YFSETQ. The CDR3 consists of 15 residues. Trimming removed 0 bases from V and 4 bases from J, with 10 bases in between. CDR3 in amino acids: CASSLGAGINEKLFF. The CDR3 nucleotides are TGCGCCAGCAGCTTGGGAGCAGGGATTAATGAAAAACTGTTTTTT.

This clone was counted ten times or more. The chain joins TRBV7-8 to TRBJ1-5; 9 positions agree with TRBD1. Trimming removed 4 bases from V and 7 bases from J; junction bases left unmatched: 5. Germline V gives CDR1 SGHVS, CDR2 FQNEAQ. The CDR3 contains 14 residues. CDR3 amino acids: CASSSGTGTQPQHF. The CDR3 coding sequence is TGTGCCAGCAGCTCCGGGACAGGGACCCAGCCCCAGCATTTT.

This clone is a singleton in its sample. The CDR3 DNA reads TGTGCCAGAAGGCGGACTAGCGGGAGGGAGGGCAATGAGCAGTTCTTC. This codes for CARRRTSGREGNEQFF. V gene TRBV5-3 combines with J gene TRBJ2-1; TRBD2 matches 15 bases. TRBV5-3 is classed as an ORF, of uncertain function. The CDR3 totals 16 residues. V lost 5 bases to trimming and J lost 6 bases; unmatched junction nucleotides: 6.

The chain is built from TRBV5-5 and TRBJ2-5, with 9 bases identical to TRBD1. Unmatched junction bases numbered 6, after V lost 5 bases and J lost 4 bases. The germline CDR1 and CDR2 sequences are SGHKS and YYEKEE (reference sequence). The CDR3 covers 14 residues. CDR3 sequence: CASRPDRGAETQYF. The CDR3 nucleotides read TGTGCCAGCAGACCCGACAGGGGGGCAGAGACCCAGTACTTC.

This clone occurred once. CDR3 in amino acids: CASSKEGGSGRYRETQYF. In DNA form, the CDR3 reads TGTGCCAGCAGCAAAGAGGGGGGTAGCGGGAGGTATCGGGAGACCCAGTACTTC. The chain recombines TRBV21-1 with TRBJ2-5; the table's D call, TRBD2, has no DNA check behind it. TRBV21-1 is marked as a pseudogene. This CDR3 has 18 amino acids.

The chain employs TRBV30 and TRBJ1-4; 10 nucleotides line up with TRBD1. The CDR3 totals 12 residues. The V gene end was trimmed by 8 bases and the J gene end by 8 bases; junction bases not matched to a gene: 5. Germline-derived CDR1 and CDR2 are GTSNPN and SVGIG (reference sequence). CDR3 sequence: CAGTGDGEKLFF. DNA for the CDR3: TGTGCCGGGACAGGGGACGGGGAAAAACTGTTTTTT.

The chain couples TRBV4-1 to TRBJ2-1; D is possibly TRBD1 (6 bases). The CDR3 extends over 15 amino acids. Trimming removed 8 bases at V and 1 base at J, with 15 bases between. The germline V gene encodes CDR1 MGHRA and CDR2 YSYEKL. This CDR3 reads CASSDGGQSYNEQFF. CDR3 bases: TGCGCCAGCTCTGACGGCGGACAGTCCTACAATGAGCAGTTCTTC.

The chain joins TRBV11-3 to TRBJ2-2; 7 nucleotides agree with TRBD2. Germline V gene data show CDR1 as SGHNT and CDR2 as YENEEA. The CDR3 extends over 17 amino acids. V dropped 2 bases and J dropped 1; count of bases not matched to a gene: 7. The DNA of the CDR3 is TGTGCCAGCAGCTTATTTGGCGGGAGATTGAACACCGGGGAGCTGTTTTTT. Translation: CASSLFGGRLNTGELFF.

The rearrangement links TRBV19 to TRBJ2-3; 9 bases fit TRBD1. Germline CDR1 LNHDA, CDR2 SQIVND (reference sequence). V shed 5 bases, J shed 3 bases, and the junction held 6 bases outside the gene matches. The CDR3 is made up of 15 amino acids. CDR3 DNA: TGTGCCAGTAGTGTCCACAGGGGGCGAACAGATACGCAGTATTTT. Protein product: CASSVHRGRTDTQYF.